This TCR beta chain stems from a study of response to subunit inactivated influenza vaccine. General study findings and limits: It was the authors' suggestion that each seasonal influenza vaccination recruits few new T cells.

There are many counts of this clonotype. Its target is not known. Germline values: CDR1 LGHNA, CDR2 YSLEER. The CDR3 loop spans 19 amino acids. V shed 1 base and J shed 0 bases, with 19 bases lying between them. Each CDR3 protein is one row after TCRdb ran MiXCR on the RT-PCR reads. There are about 520,000 distinct CDR3 sequences in the sample; around 7.9% occur only once, and about an eighth lies in the top ten. This material consisted of PBMCs from blood, taken around 25 months after vaccination. The chain couples TRBV4-3 to TRBJ1-3; D remains unclear. The clonotype comes from a man between 50 and 69 years old who received an inactivated influenza vaccine. The CDR3 protein is CASSQAAPRGRSSGNTIYF. The CDR3 DNA sequence: TGCGCCAGCAGCCAAGCCGCACCGCGGGGAAGAAGCTCTGGAAACACCATATATTTT.